This T cell receptor beta chain was observed in a study of blood T cell repertoires in COVID-19 (dated by TCRdb to the early 2020s). About the study as a whole: Collaborator samples came from the United States, Italy and Spain and covered acute and convalescent phases of COVID-19. The sample metadata nearly always contained a de-identified subject ID, COVID-19 status, age in years and sex. The material from the prospective study consisted of cDNA or gDNA derived from T cells, B-cell-depleted T cells, or PBMCs. The repertoires were released in a freely available public database intended as a resource for research on the immune response to SARS-CoV-2. Where available, HLA class I and class II types were taken from metadata supplied by the sample provider and were not determined by assay-based typing. Samples came from the ongoing ImmuneRACE study (first 160 participants) plus 1,254 subjects from 6 global collaborators. Subjects who had been exposed to COVID-19, were actively infected with it, or had recovered from it provided the deeply sampled blood TCRbeta repertoires that made up the dataset. The study at large found these results: The quantity of clinical and demographic metadata differed by source and by participant and was supplied without curation.

A word on this clone: Its antigen specificity is not known. No base qualities exist here, and no much larger clone lies one base off it.

V is trimmed back by 6 bases and J by 11 bases, and the junction contains 9 bases that no gene match accounts for. CDR1 and CDR2, looked up from the germline V gene (reference sequence), are LNHDA and SQIVND. Including the terminal cysteine and phenylalanine, the CDR3 comprises 13 residues. The CDR3 DNA has 39 bases and is translated from base 1. The immunoSEQ Assay, a bias-controlled multiplex PCR, was used to amplify TCRbeta CDR3 regions from genomic DNA. Per the source publication's procedure: The number of nucleated cells in each sample was estimated from the amplification of reference gene primers within the assay. Sequence reads were collapsed and filtered to measure the absolute abundance of every unique TCRbeta CDR3 rearrangement. For each sample, productive Simpson clonality was calculated by taking the square root of Simpson's diversity index across productive rearrangements. What TCRdb holds here is the immuneACCESS table cut down to in-frame rearrangements. Part of the clones is not present; checked against another copy, under half of the missing clones reflect an unresolved V gene, and the others are unexplained. The DNA was the basis for D and trimming; V, J and clone size are from that table. This sample is represented by about 500,000 clones; about 89% of them were singletons. The biggest ten clones account for around 8% of the sample.

One collaborating source in Seattle enrolled patients during active infection and followed them longitudinally through the course of disease. Each collaborating institution followed its own protocols to collect whole blood in K2EDTA tubes. For TCRbeta analysis, collaborator samples were shipped as frozen whole blood, as isolated PBMCs, or as DNA extracted from either sample type. The rearrangement combines TRBV19 with TRBJ1-5; 8 bases in the middle match TRBD1. This sequence originates from a woman in her 50s with COVID-19, enrolled during active disease. The sequenced material came from peripheral blood. The DNA sequence is given as TGTGCCAGTAGGGACAGGGCATTAGGGGCCCAGCATTTT. It translates as CASRDRALGAQHF.